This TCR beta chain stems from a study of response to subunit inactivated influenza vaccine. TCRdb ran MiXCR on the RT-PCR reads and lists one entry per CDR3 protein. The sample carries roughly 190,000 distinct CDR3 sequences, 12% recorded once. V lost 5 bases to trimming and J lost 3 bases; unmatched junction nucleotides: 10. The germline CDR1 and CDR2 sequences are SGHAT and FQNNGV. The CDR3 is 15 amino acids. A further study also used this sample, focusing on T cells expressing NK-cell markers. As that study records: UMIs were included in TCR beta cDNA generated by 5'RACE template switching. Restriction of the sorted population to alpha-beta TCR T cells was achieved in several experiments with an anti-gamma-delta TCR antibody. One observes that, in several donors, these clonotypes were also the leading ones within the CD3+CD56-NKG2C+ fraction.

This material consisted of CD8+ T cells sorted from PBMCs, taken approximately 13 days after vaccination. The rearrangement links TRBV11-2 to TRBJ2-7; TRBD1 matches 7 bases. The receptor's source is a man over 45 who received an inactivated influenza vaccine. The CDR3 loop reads CASSADWDSIYEQYF. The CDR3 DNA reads TGTGCCAGCAGCGCCGATTGGGACAGTATCTACGAGCAGTACTTC.